This is a list of T cell receptor beta chains from one sample in a study of CD8 T cells in ankylosing spondylitis. TCRdb used MiXCR to reprocess the 5' RACE reads, holding one entry per CDR3 protein. The data contain about 500,000 distinct CDR3 sequences, approximately 11% of them singletons. Sequencing was performed on blood, either unsorted or a sorted T cell fraction (not recorded which). Source of these receptors: a male donor with ankylosing spondylitis. CDR3s include the opening cysteine and the closing phenylalanine or tryptophan. D genes are given only for firm matches. Clone size is not always given. Where it is, it says once, few, many or a class for expanded clones.

j_call,d_call,clone_size,v_call,cdr3_aa,cdr3_nt
TRBJ2-5,.,.,TRBV7-8,CASSPRRTVGTQYF,TGTGCCAGCAGCCCCAGACGCACCGTCGGGACCCAGTACTTC
TRBJ1-1,.,.,TRBV30,CAWRQGSWTEAFF,TGTGCCTGGAGACAAGGATCTTGGACTGAAGCTTTCTTT
TRBJ2-2,.,.,TRBV6-2/TRBV6-3,CASSYVSTGELFF,TGTGCCAGCAGTTACGTCAGTACCGGGGAGCTGTTTTTT
TRBJ1-1,.,few,TRBV5-1,CASSSDRPGTTEAFF,TGCGCCAGCAGCTCGGACAGACCGGGGACCACTGAAGCTTTCTTT
TRBJ1-6,TRBD1,few,TRBV5-1,CASSLAGTGDPELHF,TGCGCCAGCAGCTTGGCCGGGACAGGGGACCCAGAGCTCCACTTT
TRBJ2-2,TRBD1,.,TRBV19,CANPSGTENTGELFF,TGTGCCAACCCATCCGGGACAGAGAACACCGGGGAGCTGTTTTTT
TRBJ2-2,.,.,TRBV5-1,CASSTSPNLPNTGELFF,TGCGCCAGCAGTACCAGTCCCAACCTTCCGAACACCGGGGAGCTGTTTTTT
TRBJ2-5,.,many,TRBV5-6,CASSSERGTQYF,TGTGCCAGCAGCTCCGAACGTGGGACCCAGTACTTC
TRBJ2-2,.,.,TRBV7-2,CASSLVWTGELFF,TGTGCCAGCAGCTTAGTGTGGACCGGGGAGCTGTTTTTT
TRBJ2-2,.,many,TRBV3-1,CASSSLGGRNTGELFF,TGTGCCAGCAGCTCCTTAGGGGGGCGCAACACCGGGGAGCTGTTTTTT
TRBJ2-1,TRBD1,.,TRBV3-1,CASSQGLQGRHNEQFF,TGTGCCAGCAGCCAAGGTCTACAGGGGCGACACAATGAGCAGTTCTTC
TRBJ1-1,TRBD1,.,TRBV20-1,CSAGRQGNTEAFF,TGCAGTGCTGGAAGACAGGGGAACACTGAAGCTTTCTTT
TRBJ2-1,.,few,TRBV4-1,CASSQILRARSYNEQFF,TGCGCCAGCAGCCAGATTTTACGGGCCCGCTCCTACAATGAGCAGTTCTTC
TRBJ2-7,TRBD2,few,TRBV7-9,CASTQGGRAYEQYF,TGTGCCAGCACCCAAGGCGGGAGGGCCTACGAGCAGTACTTC
TRBJ2-2,.,.,TRBV11-1,CASSPNLNTGELFF,TGTGCCAGCAGCCCAAATCTAAACACCGGGGAGCTGTTTTTT
TRBJ2-3,TRBD2,.,TRBV5-1,CASSLGSIAGADTQYF,TGCGCCAGCAGCTTGGGAAGTATAGCGGGCGCAGATACGCAGTATTTT
TRBJ1-2,.,.,TRBV10-3,CAISVGEIYGYTF,TGTGCCATCAGTGTAGGGGAGATCTATGGCTACACCTTC
TRBJ2-1,TRBD2,many,TRBV20-1,CSARFDLAGGYNEQFF,TGCAGTGCTAGATTCGACTTAGCGGGAGGGTACAATGAGCAGTTCTTC
TRBJ2-2,TRBD2,.,TRBV6-2/TRBV6-3,CASSRAGAGELFF,TGTGCCAGCAGTCGAGCGGGAGCTGGGGAGCTGTTTTTT
TRBJ1-2,.,many,TRBV29-1,CSVVRDGPNGYTF,TGCAGCGTTGTACGAGACGGCCCCAATGGCTACACCTTC
TRBJ1-1,.,.,TRBV11-3,CASSHSYTEAFF,TGTGCCAGCAGCCACAGCTATACTGAAGCTTTCTTT
TRBJ2-1,.,.,TRBV5-6,CASSLGSTKQFF,TGTGCCAGCAGCTTGGGGTCCACCAAGCAGTTCTTC
TRBJ1-5,.,.,TRBV12-3/TRBV12-4,CASCQSNQPQHF,TGTGCCAGTTGCCAGAGCAATCAGCCCCAGCATTTT
TRBJ2-2,.,.,TRBV5-1,CASSLGPEGTGELFF,TGCGCCAGCAGCTTGGGACCTGAGGGCACCGGGGAGCTGTTTTTT
TRBJ1-5,TRBD1,.,TRBV18,CASSPAGTDNQPQHF,TGTGCCAGCTCACCTGCCGGGACAGACAATCAGCCCCAGCATTTT
TRBJ1-5,.,few,TRBV5-1,CASSLDSGNNQPQHF,TGCGCCAGCAGCTTGGACAGTGGGAACAATCAGCCCCAGCATTTT
TRBJ2-2,.,.,TRBV6-1,CASIMDSTNTGELFF,TGTGCCAGCATAATGGACAGCACGAACACCGGGGAGCTGTTTTTT
TRBJ2-7,TRBD1,.,TRBV20-1,CSAPAPAPGQGASYEQYF,TGCAGTGCCCCCGCCCCTGCCCCGGGACAGGGAGCGTCCTACGAGCAGTACTTC
TRBJ2-2,.,.,TRBV6-1,CASTRAGRTGELFF,TGTGCCAGCACCCGGGCAGGGCGAACCGGGGAGCTGTTTTTT
TRBJ1-2,.,few,TRBV20-1,CSAATGVGGYTF,TGCAGTGCCGCGACTGGGGTAGGCGGCTACACCTTC
TRBJ2-3,TRBD2,few,TRBV7-2,CASTQGSSGGLDTQYF,TGTGCCAGCACCCAAGGGTCTAGCGGAGGGCTGGATACGCAGTATTTT
TRBJ2-7,TRBD2,few,TRBV18,CASSPLTSGSEQYF,TGTGCCAGCTCACCTCTGACTAGCGGGAGCGAGCAGTACTTC
TRBJ2-7,.,few,TRBV2,CASSVATGRSYEQYF,TGTGCCAGCAGTGTCGCGACCGGGAGATCATACGAGCAGTACTTC
TRBJ2-1,TRBD1,once,TRBV25-1,CASSGGQVSYNEQFF,TGTGCCAGCAGTGGGGGACAGGTCTCCTACAATGAGCAGTTCTTC
TRBJ2-1,.,.,TRBV5-1,CASSFEGGAGNEQFF,TGCGCCAGCAGCTTCGAAGGGGGGGCCGGCAATGAGCAGTTCTTC
TRBJ2-3,.,.,TRBV7-8,CASSARENTDTQYF,TGTGCCAGCAGCGCACGGGAGAACACAGATACGCAGTATTTT
TRBJ2-1,TRBD2,.,TRBV7-8,CASSSSGRWNEQFF,TGTGCCAGCAGCTCTAGCGGGAGGTGGAATGAGCAGTTCTTC
TRBJ2-7,.,few,TRBV2,CASKNQSSYEQYF,TGTGCCAGCAAAAACCAGAGCTCCTACGAGCAGTACTTC
TRBJ2-1,TRBD2,.,TRBV7-9,CASSIGTSGINEQFF,TGTGCCAGCAGCATCGGGACTAGCGGGATTAATGAGCAGTTCTTC
TRBJ1-6,.,few,TRBV7-2,CASSLRGWNSPLHF,TGTGCCAGCAGCTTAAGAGGGTGGAATTCACCCCTCCACTTT
TRBJ2-1,TRBD2,.,TRBV7-8,CASSYGGGWFF,TGTGCCAGCAGCTACGGGGGGGGATGGTTCTTC
TRBJ2-1,.,.,TRBV24-1,CATSDSPGSYNEQFF,TGTGCCACCAGTGACTCCCCGGGGTCCTACAATGAGCAGTTCTTC
TRBJ2-7,.,few,TRBV7-8,CASSLVVRGSSYEQYF,TGTGCCAGCAGCTTAGTTGTGAGGGGATCCTCCTACGAGCAGTACTTC
TRBJ2-1,TRBD1,many,TRBV5-1,CASSLERTGSYNEQFF,TGCGCCAGCAGCTTGGAACGGACAGGCTCCTACAATGAGCAGTTCTTC
TRBJ2-7,.,many,TRBV29-1,CSVAVGIVHREQYF,TGCAGCGTTGCGGTCGGGATCGTTCACCGGGAGCAGTACTTC
TRBJ1-6,.,many,TRBV13,CASSLEPWAGAISPLHF,TGTGCCAGCAGCTTAGAGCCCTGGGCAGGGGCAATTTCACCCCTCCACTTT
TRBJ1-2,TRBD1,few,TRBV5-1,CASSTRQGADYGYTF,TGCGCCAGCAGCACGAGACAGGGGGCGGACTATGGCTACACCTTC
TRBJ2-4,TRBD2,.,TRBV12-3/TRBV12-4,CASNIAGGGNNQYF,TGTGCCAGCAATATAGCGGGAGGTGGAAACAATCAGTACTTC
TRBJ2-5,.,.,TRBV5-1,CASSPQPTIPRETQYF,TGCGCCAGCAGCCCTCAGCCTACTATCCCGAGGGAGACCCAGTACTTC
TRBJ1-5,.,few,TRBV10-1,CASSEGASEPQHF,TGCGCCAGCAGTGAGGGGGCATCGGAGCCCCAGCATTTT
TRBJ1-6,.,few,TRBV20-1,CSAMRGGEGDSPLHF,TGCAGTGCTATGAGGGGAGGGGAGGGGGATTCACCCCTCCACTTT
TRBJ1-1,.,few,TRBV7-9,CASTPEGSWTEAFF,TGTGCCAGCACCCCGGAGGGGTCATGGACTGAAGCTTTCTTT
TRBJ1-2,.,many,TRBV20-1,CSARSHTGGYTF,TGCAGTGCTAGATCACATACAGGGGGCTACACCTTC
TRBJ2-7,TRBD2,few,TRBV7-9,CASSLLAGVNEQYF,TGTGCCAGCAGCTTATTAGCGGGAGTAAACGAGCAGTACTTC
TRBJ2-1,TRBD2,.,TRBV5-6,CASSANLAGVQNEQFF,TGTGCCAGCAGCGCTAATCTAGCGGGAGTCCAGAATGAGCAGTTCTTC